This TCR beta chain was captured by sequencing in a study of blood T cell repertoires in COVID-19. The overall study: Samples of COVID-19 (acute and convalescent) were obtained from the United States, Italy and Spain. PBMCs, B-cell-depleted T cells, or T cells were the source of the cDNA or gDNA that made up the material.

Under the authors' procedure: Amplification of reference gene primers provided the estimated nucleated cell counts. Repertoires were generated with immunoSEQ multiplex PCR, while TCRdb's copy carries only in-frame clones and drops some. V and J calls and clone size follow that table, whereas D and trimming were derived from the DNA. This table holds about 150,000 clones, roughly 82% found once. With 6 bases removed from V and 10 bases from J, the gap between germline ends came to 15 bases. Germline V lookup: CDR1 SGHRS, CDR2 YFSETQ. The CDR3 has 12 residues. The chain couples TRBV5-1 to TRBJ2-3; D might be TRBD2 (6 bases). This clonotype was obtained from a woman aged 45-65 years in a cohort sampled during active or convalescent COVID-19. The sequencing input was peripheral blood. The CDR3 protein is CASTPEGTAQYF. The CDR3, as DNA: TGCGCCAGCACCCCTGAGGGGACTGCGCAGTATTTT.